The 11 T cell receptor beta chains listed next were all sequenced from one sample in a study of blood T cells in healthy people across ages. Through a sample-barcoded 5' primer and a J-beta primer mix, a second PCR was run for roughly 7 to 11 cycles. MiXCR, applied by TCRdb to the 5' RACE reads, yields one record per CDR3 protein. Of 650,000 to 1,000,000 distinct CDR3 sequences listed, roughly 34% were seen once; the top ten hold over 10%. The sequenced sample consisted of blood. Receptor source: a man younger than 35 in good health.

This clonotype appeared a few times. This rearrangement joins TRBV12-3 or TRBV12-4 to TRBJ1-5; the D gene is possibly TRBD1 (6 bases). With 3 bases removed from V and 2 bases from J, the gap between germline ends came to 17 bases. This CDR3 spans 17 amino acids. The CDR3 bases are TGTGCCAGCAGTTTTCTCCCAGGGGATAAAGGCAATCAGCCCCAGCATTTT. Translating it yields CASSFLPGDKGNQPQHF.

In DNA, the CDR3 is TGTGCCAGCAGCTACGGCGCGGTTGAGCAGTTCTTC. Its protein is CASSYGAVEQFF. The rearrangement links TRBV6-2 or TRBV6-3 to TRBJ2-1, with D unresolved. Trimming pared 6 bases from V and 9 bases from J, leaving 12 bases between. The CDR3 has 12 amino acids. CDR1 is MNHEY, CDR2 SVGEGT, per germline.

The chain recombines TRBV7-2 with TRBJ2-4, with D maybe TRBD2 (5 bases). The V end was cut by 0 bases, the J end by 5 bases, with 8 bases between. This CDR3 is 14 amino acids long. Germline CDR1 and CDR2: SGHTA and FQGNSA. CDR3 loop: CASSLAGRENIQYF. The CDR3 DNA sequence: TGTGCCAGCAGCTTAGCGGGGAGAGAAAACATTCAGTACTTC.

The chain is built from TRBV14 and TRBJ2-5, with no clear D. The CDR3 length is 13 residues. The germline gives CDR1 SGHDN, CDR2 FVKESK. With 2 bases removed from V and 3 bases from J, the gap between germline ends came to 7 bases. CDR3 region: CASSQWWEETQYF. CDR3 DNA: TGTGCCAGCAGCCAATGGTGGGAAGAGACCCAGTACTTC. The variable domain in full, with the rest retrieved from reference TRBV14 and TRBJ2-5, is EAGVTQFPSHSVIEKGQTVTLRCDPISGHDNLYWYRRVMGKEIKFLLHFVKESKQDESGMPNNRFLAERTGGTYSTLKVQPAELEDSGVYFCASSQWWEETQYFGPGTRLLVL.

Notes on this clonotype: One junction end does not reproduce the germline sequence, and a read error may be involved. The chain has TRBV3-1 and TRBJ2-5; D not certain. The CDR3 covers 12 residues. The germline V gene has CDR1 LGHDT and CDR2 YNNKEL (reference sequence). The chain's CDR3 is CANSLAQETQYF. DNA for the CDR3: TGTGCCAACAGCCTCGCCCAAGAGACCCAGTACTTC.

The chain has TRBV28 and TRBJ2-6; 7 nucleotides align to TRBD1. Looked up from germline, CDR1 is MDHEN and CDR2 is SYDVKM. V was pared by 3 bases and J by 4 bases, with 6 bases of the junction left unmatched. The CDR3 has 16 residues. For the CDR3, the DNA is TGTGCCAGCAGTTTGGGACAGTTGGAGGGGGCCAACGTCCTGACTTTC. Amino acid sequence: CASSLGQLEGANVLTF.

This chain uses TRBV20-1 with TRBJ1-1; tentatively, D is TRBD1 (5 bases). CDR1 DFQATT and CDR2 SNEGSKA come from the germline V gene (reference sequence). The length of the CDR3 is 13 residues. V lost 1 base to trimming and J lost 6 bases, with 12 bases between them. The CDR3 region has the DNA TGCAGTGCTAGAGGGTGGCAGGGCGCTGAAGCTTTCTTT. Its protein is CSARGWQGAEAFF.

V is TRBV7-2 and J is TRBJ2-5; 7 bases agree with TRBD1. The CDR3 extends over 15 amino acids. Germline V gene data show CDR1 as SGHTA and CDR2 as FQGNSA. V trimming: 4 bases; J trimming: 5 bases; junction bases outside the gene matches: 10. In nucleotides, the CDR3 is TGTGCCAGCAGCTCACAGGGGCCCACCACGGAGACCCAGTACTTC. Protein: CASSSQGPTTETQYF.

The chain uses TRBV6-6 and TRBJ2-5, with D uncertain. V was trimmed by 6 bases and J by 1 base, leaving 9 bases between them. Germline CDR1 reads MNHNY; CDR2 reads SVGAGI (reference sequence). CDR3 size: 13 residues. CDR3 loop: CASRRTPQETQYF. CDR3 sequence (DNA): TGTGCCAGCAGGAGGACCCCCCAAGAGACCCAGTACTTC.

J is TRBJ1-2 and V is TRBV12-3 or TRBV12-4; D remains ambiguous. The V gene lost 0 bases and the J gene lost 3 bases, with 17 bases spanning the gap. The length of the CDR3 is 17 residues. This chain's CDR3 is CASSLASSRPAHYGYTF. The CDR3 bases are TGTGCCAGCAGTTTAGCGTCTTCCCGTCCCGCCCACTATGGCTACACCTTC.

Comments on this clonotype: This clone may be a read error of a much larger clone one base away. V is TRBV10-3 and J is TRBJ1-2; D is possibly TRBD1 (5 bases). CDR1 is ENHRY and CDR2 is SYGVKD in the germline V gene. This CDR3 is built from 13 residues. Trimming shortened V by 6 bases and J by 5 bases, and 13 bases separated the two germline ends. CDR3 loop: CAIREGQDYGYTF. The CDR3 DNA is TGTGCCATCAGGGAGGGGCAGGATTATGGCTACACCTTC.